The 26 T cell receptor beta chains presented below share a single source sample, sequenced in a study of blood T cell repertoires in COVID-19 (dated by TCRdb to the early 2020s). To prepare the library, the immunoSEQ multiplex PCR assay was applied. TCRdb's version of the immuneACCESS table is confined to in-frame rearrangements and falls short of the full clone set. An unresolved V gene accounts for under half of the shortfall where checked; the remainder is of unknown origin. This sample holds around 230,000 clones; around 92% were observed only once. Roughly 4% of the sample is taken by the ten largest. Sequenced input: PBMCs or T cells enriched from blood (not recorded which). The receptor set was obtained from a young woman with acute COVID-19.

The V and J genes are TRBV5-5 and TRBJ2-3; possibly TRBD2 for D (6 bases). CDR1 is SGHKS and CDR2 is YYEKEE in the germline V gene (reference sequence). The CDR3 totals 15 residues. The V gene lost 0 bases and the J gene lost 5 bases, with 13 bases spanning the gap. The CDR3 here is CASSLDRGLVDTQYF. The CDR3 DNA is TGTGCCAGCAGCTTGGATCGGGGGTTGGTAGATACGCAGTATTTT.

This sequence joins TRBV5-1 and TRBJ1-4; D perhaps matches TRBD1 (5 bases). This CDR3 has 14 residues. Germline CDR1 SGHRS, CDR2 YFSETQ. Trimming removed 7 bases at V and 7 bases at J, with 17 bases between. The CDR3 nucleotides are TGCGCCAGCCGGGACTCGGGTGGGGGTGAAAAACTGTTTTTT. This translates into CASRDSGGGEKLFF.

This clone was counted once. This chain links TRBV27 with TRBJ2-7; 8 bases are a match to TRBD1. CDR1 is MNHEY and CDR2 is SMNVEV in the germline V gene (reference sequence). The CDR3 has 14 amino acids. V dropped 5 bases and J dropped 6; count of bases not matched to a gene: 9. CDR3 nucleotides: TGTGCCAGCAGTGCCCCGGGACAGGTGGGCGAGCAGTACTTC. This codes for CASSAPGQVGEQYF.

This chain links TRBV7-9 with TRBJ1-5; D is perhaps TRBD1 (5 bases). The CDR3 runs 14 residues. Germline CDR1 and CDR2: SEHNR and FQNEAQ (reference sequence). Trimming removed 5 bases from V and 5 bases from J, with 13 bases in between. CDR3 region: CASSPMGGDQPQHF. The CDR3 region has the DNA TGTGCCAGCAGCCCCATGGGGGGAGATCAGCCCCAGCATTTT.

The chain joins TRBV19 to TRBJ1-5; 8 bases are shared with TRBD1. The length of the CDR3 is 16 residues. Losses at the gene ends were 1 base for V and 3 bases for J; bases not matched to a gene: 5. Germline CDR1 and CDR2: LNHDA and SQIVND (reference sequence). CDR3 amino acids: CASSIGNRGVNQPQHF. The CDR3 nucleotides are TGTGCCAGTAGTATAGGTAACAGGGGGGTCAATCAGCCCCAGCATTTT.

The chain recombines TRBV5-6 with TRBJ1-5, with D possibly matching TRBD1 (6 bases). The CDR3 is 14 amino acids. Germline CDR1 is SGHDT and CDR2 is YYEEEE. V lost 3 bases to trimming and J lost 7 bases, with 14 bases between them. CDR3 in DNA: TGTGCCAGCAGCTGGGGGGGCGCAAAACAGCCCCAGCATTTT. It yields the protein CASSWGGAKQPQHF.

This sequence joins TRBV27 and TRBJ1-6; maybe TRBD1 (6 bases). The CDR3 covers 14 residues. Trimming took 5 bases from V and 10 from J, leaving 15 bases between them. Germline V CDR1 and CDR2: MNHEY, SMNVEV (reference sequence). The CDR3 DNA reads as TGTGCCAGCAGTCTTCGGGCAGGGGAATCACCCCTCCACTTT. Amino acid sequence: CASSLRAGESPLHF.

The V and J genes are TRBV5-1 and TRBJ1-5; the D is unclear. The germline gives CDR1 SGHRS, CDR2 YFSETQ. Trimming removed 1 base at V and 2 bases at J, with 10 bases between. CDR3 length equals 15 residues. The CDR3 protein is CASSLRGTGNQPQHF. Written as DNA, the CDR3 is TGCGCCAGCAGCTTGCGGGGTACGGGCAATCAGCCCCAGCATTTT. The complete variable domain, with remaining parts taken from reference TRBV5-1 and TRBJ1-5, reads KAGVTQTPRYLIKTRGQQVTLSCSPISGHRSVSWYQQTPGQGLQFLFEYFSETQRNKGNFPGRFSGRQFSNSRSEMNVSTLELGDSALYLCASSLRGTGNQPQHFGDGTRLSIL.

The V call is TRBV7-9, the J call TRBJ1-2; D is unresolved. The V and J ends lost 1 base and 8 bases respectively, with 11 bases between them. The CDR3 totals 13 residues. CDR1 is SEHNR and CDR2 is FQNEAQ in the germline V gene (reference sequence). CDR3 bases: TGTGCCAGCAGCTTAGACAGCTACGGAGGCTACACCTTC. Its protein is CASSLDSYGGYTF.

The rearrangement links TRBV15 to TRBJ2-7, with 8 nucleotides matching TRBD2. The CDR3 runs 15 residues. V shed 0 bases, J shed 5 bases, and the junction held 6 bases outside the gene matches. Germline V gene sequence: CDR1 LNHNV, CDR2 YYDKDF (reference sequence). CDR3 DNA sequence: TGTGCCACCAGCAGAGATTTGGCGGGGGGTAACGAGCAGTACTTC. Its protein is CATSRDLAGGNEQYF.

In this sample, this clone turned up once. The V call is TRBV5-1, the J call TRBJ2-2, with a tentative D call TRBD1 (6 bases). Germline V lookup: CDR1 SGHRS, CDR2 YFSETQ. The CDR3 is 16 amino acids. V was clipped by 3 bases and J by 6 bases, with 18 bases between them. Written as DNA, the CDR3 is TGCGCCAGCAGCTGGGAGACAGGTGGTAGCGCCGGGGAGCTGTTTTTT. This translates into CASSWETGGSAGELFF.

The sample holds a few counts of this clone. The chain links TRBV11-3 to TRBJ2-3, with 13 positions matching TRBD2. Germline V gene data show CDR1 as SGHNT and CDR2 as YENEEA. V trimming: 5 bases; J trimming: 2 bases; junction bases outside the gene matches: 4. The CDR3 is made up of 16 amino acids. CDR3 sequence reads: CASSTGLAGTTDTQYF. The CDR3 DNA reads TGTGCCAGCAGCACGGGACTAGCGGGAACCACAGATACGCAGTATTTT.

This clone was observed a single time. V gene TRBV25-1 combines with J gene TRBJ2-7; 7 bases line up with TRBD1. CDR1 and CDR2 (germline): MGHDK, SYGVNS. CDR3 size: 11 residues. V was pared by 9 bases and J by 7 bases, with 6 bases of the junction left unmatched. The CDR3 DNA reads TGTGCCAGTAGACAGGGCGGTGAGCAGTACTTC. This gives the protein CASRQGGEQYF.

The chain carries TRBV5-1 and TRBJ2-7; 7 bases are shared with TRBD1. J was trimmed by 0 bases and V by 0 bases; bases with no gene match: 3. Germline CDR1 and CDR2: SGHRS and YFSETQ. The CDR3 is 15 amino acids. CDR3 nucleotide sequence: TGCGCCAGCAGCTTGGAGGGGGACAGCTCCTACGAGCAGTACTTC. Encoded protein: CASSLEGDSSYEQYF.

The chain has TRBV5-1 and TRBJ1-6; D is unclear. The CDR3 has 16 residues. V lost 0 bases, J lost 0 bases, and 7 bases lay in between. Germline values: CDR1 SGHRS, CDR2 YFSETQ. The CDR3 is CASSLAGSSYNSPLHF. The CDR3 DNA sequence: TGCGCCAGCAGCTTGGCAGGTAGCTCCTATAATTCACCCCTCCACTTT.

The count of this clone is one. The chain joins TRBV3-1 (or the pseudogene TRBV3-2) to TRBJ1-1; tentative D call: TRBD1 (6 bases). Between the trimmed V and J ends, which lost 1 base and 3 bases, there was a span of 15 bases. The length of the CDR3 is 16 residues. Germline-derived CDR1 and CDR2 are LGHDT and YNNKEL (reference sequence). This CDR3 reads CASSQARGAGHTEAFF. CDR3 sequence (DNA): TGTGCCAGCAGCCAAGCCAGGGGAGCCGGGCACACTGAAGCTTTCTTT.

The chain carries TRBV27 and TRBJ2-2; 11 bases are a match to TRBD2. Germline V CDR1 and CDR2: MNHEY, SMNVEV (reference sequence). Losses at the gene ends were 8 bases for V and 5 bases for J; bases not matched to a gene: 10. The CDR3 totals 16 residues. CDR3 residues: CASGLAGGRPTGELFF. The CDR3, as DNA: TGTGCCAGCGGGCTAGCGGGGGGCCGTCCAACCGGGGAGCTGTTTTTT.

In DNA form, the CDR3 reads TGTGCCAGCAGCGGCACTGACAGGAAAAACATTCAGTACTTC. It encodes CASSGTDRKNIQYF. The chain employs TRBV5-6 and TRBJ2-4, with TRBD1 as a possible D gene (6 bases). CDR3 length: 14 amino acids. V was shortened by 4 bases and J by 4 bases, with 12 bases between the two germline ends. Germline V gives CDR1 SGHDT, CDR2 YYEEEE.

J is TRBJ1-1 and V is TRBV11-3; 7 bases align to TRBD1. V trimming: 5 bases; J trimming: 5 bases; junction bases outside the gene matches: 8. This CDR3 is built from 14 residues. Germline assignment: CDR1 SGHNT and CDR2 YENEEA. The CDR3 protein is CASSPGGRWTEAFF. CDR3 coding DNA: TGTGCCAGCAGCCCAGGGGGTCGGTGGACTGAAGCTTTCTTT.

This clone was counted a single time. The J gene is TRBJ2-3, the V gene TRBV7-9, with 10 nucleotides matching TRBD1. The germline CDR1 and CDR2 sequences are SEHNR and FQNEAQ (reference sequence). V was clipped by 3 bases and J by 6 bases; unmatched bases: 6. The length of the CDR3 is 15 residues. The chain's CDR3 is CASSLGQGLLDTQYF. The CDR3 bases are TGTGCCAGCAGCTTGGGACAGGGGCTCCTCGATACGCAGTATTTT.

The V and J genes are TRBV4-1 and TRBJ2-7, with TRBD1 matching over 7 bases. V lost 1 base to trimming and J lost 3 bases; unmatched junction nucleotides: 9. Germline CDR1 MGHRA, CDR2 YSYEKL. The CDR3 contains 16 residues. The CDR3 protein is CASSQADRATNYEQYF. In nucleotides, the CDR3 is TGCGCCAGCAGCCAAGCCGACAGGGCGACAAACTACGAGCAGTACTTC.

The CDR3 DNA follows: TGCGCCAGCAGCCAAGAAACGGGCGGGGGGGCCGGTGAGCAGTTCTTC. Its translation is CASSQETGGGAGEQFF. V usage is TRBV4-1 and J usage is TRBJ2-1, with 9 nucleotides matching TRBD2. This CDR3 spans 16 amino acids. Losses at the gene ends were 0 bases for V and 9 bases for J; bases not matched to a gene: 9. Germline loops: CDR1 MGHRA, CDR2 YSYEKL.

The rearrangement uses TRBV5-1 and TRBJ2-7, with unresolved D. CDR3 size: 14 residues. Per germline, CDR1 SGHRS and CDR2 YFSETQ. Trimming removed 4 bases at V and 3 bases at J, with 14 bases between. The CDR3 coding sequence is TGCGCCAGCAGCCCCGAGCAGGCGAGCTACGAGCAGTACTTC. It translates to CASSPEQASYEQYF.

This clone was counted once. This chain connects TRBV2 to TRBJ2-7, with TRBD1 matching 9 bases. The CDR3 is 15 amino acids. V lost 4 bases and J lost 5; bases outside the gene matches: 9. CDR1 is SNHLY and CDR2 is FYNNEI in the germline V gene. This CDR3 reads CASSVFGTGLDEQYF. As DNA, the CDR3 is TGTGCCAGCAGTGTTTTCGGGACAGGGTTGGACGAGCAGTACTTC.

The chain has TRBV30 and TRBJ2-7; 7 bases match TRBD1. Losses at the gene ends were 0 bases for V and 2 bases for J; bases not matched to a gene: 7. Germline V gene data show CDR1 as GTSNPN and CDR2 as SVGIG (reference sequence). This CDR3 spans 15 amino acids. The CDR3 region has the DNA TGTGCCTGGAGTGTACCGGCAGGGGGACCCTACGAGCAGTACTTC. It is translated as CAWSVPAGGPYEQYF.

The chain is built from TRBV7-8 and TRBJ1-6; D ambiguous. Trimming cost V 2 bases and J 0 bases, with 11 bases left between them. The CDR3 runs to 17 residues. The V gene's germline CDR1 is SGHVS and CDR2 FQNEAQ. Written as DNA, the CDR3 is TGTGCCAGCAGCTTAACTGGGGAGAGCTCCTATAATTCACCCCTCCACTTT. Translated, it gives CASSLTGESSYNSPLHF.